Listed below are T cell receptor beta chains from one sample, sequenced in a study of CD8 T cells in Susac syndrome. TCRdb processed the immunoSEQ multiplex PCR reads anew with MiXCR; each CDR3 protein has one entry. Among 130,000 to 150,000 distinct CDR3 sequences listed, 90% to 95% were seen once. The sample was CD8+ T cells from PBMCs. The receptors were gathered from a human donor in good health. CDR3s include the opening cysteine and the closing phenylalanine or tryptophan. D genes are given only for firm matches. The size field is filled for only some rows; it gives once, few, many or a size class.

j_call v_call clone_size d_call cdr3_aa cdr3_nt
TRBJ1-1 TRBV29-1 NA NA CSVVNTEAFF TGCAGCGTTGTGAACACTGAAGCTTTCTTT
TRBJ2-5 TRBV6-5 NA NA CASSYLGALHF TGTGCCAGCAGTTACCTGGGGGCACTCCACTTC
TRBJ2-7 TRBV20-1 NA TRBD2 CSATTLAGRDEQYF TGCAGTGCAACCACCCTAGCGGGGAGGGACGAGCAGTACTTC
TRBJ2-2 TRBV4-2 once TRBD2 CASSQDGGLAGGGELFF TGTGCCAGCAGCCAAGATGGGGGACTAGCGGGAGGCGGGGAGCTGTTTTTT
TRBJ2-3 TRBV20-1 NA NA CSARTWAADTQYF TGCAGTGCTAGAACCTGGGCAGCAGATACGCAGTATTTT
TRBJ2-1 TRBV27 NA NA CASSGLGNEQFF TGTGCCAGCAGTGGTCTGGGGAATGAGCAGTTCTTC
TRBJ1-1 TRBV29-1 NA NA CSVPRGGPEAFF TGCAGCGTTCCCAGAGGGGGGCCTGAAGCTTTCTTT
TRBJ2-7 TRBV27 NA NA CASSLSVGQISYEQYF TGTGCCAGCAGTTTATCGGTGGGCCAGATCTCCTACGAGCAGTACTTC
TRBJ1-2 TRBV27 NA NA CASSWQADYGYTF TGTGCCAGCAGTTGGCAGGCGGACTATGGCTACACCTTC
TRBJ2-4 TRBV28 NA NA CASSTPGATGNKNIQYF TGTGCCAGCTCAACCCCCGGGGCTACAGGGAACAAAAACATTCAGTACTTC
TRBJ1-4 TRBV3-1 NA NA CASSHGRAGDEKLFF TGTGCCAGCAGCCATGGGCGGGCAGGAGATGAAAAACTGTTTTTT
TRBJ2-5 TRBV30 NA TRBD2 CAWSGDYSFETQYF TGTGCCTGGAGTGGGGACTATAGTTTCGAGACCCAGTACTTC
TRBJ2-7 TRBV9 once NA CASSVQQSYEQYF TGTGCCAGCAGCGTGCAGCAATCCTACGAGCAGTACTTC
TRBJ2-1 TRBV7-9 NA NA CASSSSRSWGPIYNEQFF TGTGCCAGCAGCTCTAGCCGTAGTTGGGGGCCCATATACAATGAGCAGTTCTTC
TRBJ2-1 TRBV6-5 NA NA CASSGTAGEQFF TGTGCCAGCAGCGGGACCGCTGGTGAGCAGTTCTTC
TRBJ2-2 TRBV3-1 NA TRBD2 CASSRTSGRLSGELFF TGTGCCAGCAGCCGAACTAGCGGGAGGTTATCCGGGGAGCTGTTTTTT
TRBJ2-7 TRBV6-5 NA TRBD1 CASSYGQGVSYEQYF TGTGCCAGCAGTTACGGCCAGGGGGTTTCCTACGAGCAGTACTTC
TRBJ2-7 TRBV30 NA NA CACFSRSGLSYEQYF TGTGCCTGTTTCTCCCGTAGCGGCCTATCCTACGAGCAGTACTTC
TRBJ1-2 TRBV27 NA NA CASSRGPLPFSGYTF TGTGCCAGCAGTCGGGGACCGTTACCTTTCTCTGGCTACACCTTC
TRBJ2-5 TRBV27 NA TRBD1 CASIPSGTVGQETQYF TGTGCCAGCATTCCATCTGGGACAGTCGGCCAAGAGACCCAGTACTTC
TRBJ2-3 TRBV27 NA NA CASSFSKSPDTQYF TGTGCCAGCAGTTTTAGTAAAAGTCCAGATACGCAGTATTTT
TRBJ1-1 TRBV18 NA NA CASSPAYTEAFF TGTGCCAGCTCACCAGCGTACACTGAAGCTTTCTTT
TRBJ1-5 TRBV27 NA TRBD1 CASSSTGAGNQPQHF TGTGCCAGCAGTTCCACAGGGGCGGGGAATCAGCCCCAGCATTTT
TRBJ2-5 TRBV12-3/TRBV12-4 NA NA CASSTALKTQYF TGTGCCAGCAGTACAGCCTTGAAGACCCAGTACTTC
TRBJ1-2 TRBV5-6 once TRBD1 CASIGQGANYGYTF TGTGCCAGCATCGGTCAGGGGGCGAACTATGGCTACACCTTC
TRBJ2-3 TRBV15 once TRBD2 CATSRVGLAGAEYF TGTGCCACCAGCAGAGTAGGACTAGCGGGAGCCGAGTATTTT
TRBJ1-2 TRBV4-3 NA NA CASSQDRGRALGYTF TGCGCCAGCAGCCAAGACCGCGGCAGGGCCTTGGGCTACACCTTC
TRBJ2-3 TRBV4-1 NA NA CASSQGGDTQYF TGCGCCAGCAGCCAAGGAGGAGATACGCAGTATTTT
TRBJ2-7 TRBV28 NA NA CASSFSAFYEQYF TGTGCCAGCAGTTTTTCCGCGTTCTACGAGCAGTACTTC
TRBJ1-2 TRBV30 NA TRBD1 CASDRENSNYGYTF TGTGCCTCTGACAGGGAAAACAGCAACTATGGCTACACCTTC
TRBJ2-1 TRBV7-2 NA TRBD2 CASSPGTRGSEQFF TGTGCCAGCAGCCCAGGGACTAGGGGTAGTGAGCAGTTCTTC
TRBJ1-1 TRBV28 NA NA CASSFRDPEAFF TGTGCCAGCAGTTTCAGGGACCCTGAAGCTTTCTTT
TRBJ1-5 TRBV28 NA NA CASSRNGYSNQPQHF TGTGCCAGCAGTCGCAACGGGTATAGCAATCAGCCCCAGCATTTT
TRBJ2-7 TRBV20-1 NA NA CSARVRASSSYEQYF TGCAGTGCTAGAGTGCGGGCCTCTAGCTCCTACGAGCAGTACTTC
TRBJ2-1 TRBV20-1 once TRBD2 CSAYLAGGQFF TGCAGTGCTTATCTAGCGGGAGGGCAGTTCTTC
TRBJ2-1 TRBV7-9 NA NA CASSLATGGIISLNEQFF TGTGCCAGCAGCTTAGCGACGGGCGGGATAATCTCCCTCAATGAGCAGTTCTTC
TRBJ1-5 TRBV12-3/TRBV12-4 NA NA CASSLTPGLNQPQHF TGTGCCAGCAGTTTAACCCCCGGGCTCAATCAGCCCCAGCATTTT
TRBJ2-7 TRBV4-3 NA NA CASSQALGSSTYEQYF TGCGCCAGCAGCCAAGCACTGGGGTCCTCGACCTACGAGCAGTACTTC
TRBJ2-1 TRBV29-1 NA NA CSVEGNEQFF TGCAGCGTTGAGGGCAATGAGCAGTTCTTC
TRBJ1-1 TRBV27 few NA CASSLAGNTEAFF TGTGCCAGCAGTTTGGCTGGAAACACTGAAGCTTTCTTT
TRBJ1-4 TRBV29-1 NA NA CSVAPSGTLFF TGCAGCGTTGCCCCTTCCGGGACACTGTTTTTT